The rows below give T cell receptor beta chains drawn from one sample of a study of radiotherapy plus CTLA-4 blockade in lung cancer. Data came from immunoSEQ multiplex PCR; TCRdb stores just in-frame clones and leaves some out. The table records tens of thousands of clones, roughly 85% of them present only once. Sequencing used peripheral blood, obtained from a patient treated with radiotherapy plus ipilimumab. These receptors were taken from a human donor with non-small cell lung cancer who had a complete response to radiotherapy plus ipilimumab. The conserved cysteine and the conserved F or W are not part of the CDR3 here. The D gene is left open where the match is weak. Rows give clone size only sometimes, using once, few, many, or a class for an expanded clone.

.	TRBD2	TRBV19	TRBJ2-3	ASSSSGYEAGVALADTQY
.	TRBD2	TRBV18	TRBJ2-1	ASLMATSVSYNEQF
.	.	TRBV4-1	TRBJ1-5	ASSQISGGWAPQH
.	TRBD1	TRBV5-1	TRBJ1-3	ASSLASPRTGSGNTIY
few	.	TRBV16	TRBJ1-5	ASSGGSNQPQH
.	.	TRBV30	TRBJ1-6	AWTPSWDSPLH
.	.	TRBV11-2	TRBJ2-1	ASSVQGSGSNEQF
.	TRBD2	TRBV7-2	TRBJ2-7	ASSLLAGGPNEQY
.	.	TRBV14	TRBJ1-4	ASSPDLGTEKLF
.	TRBD1	TRBV7-8	TRBJ2-5	ASSPGQGDQETQY
.	.	TRBV7-9	TRBJ1-1	ASSLSREWNTEAF
few	.	TRBV7-2	TRBJ2-5	ASANGGGTQY
.	.	TRBV7-9	TRBJ1-4	ASSEQGFNEKLF
.	TRBD1	TRBV5-1	TRBJ1-2	ASSSTGGASYGYT
.	.	TRBV19	TRBJ2-5	ASSIGRETQY
.	.	TRBV7-2	TRBJ2-5	ASSLELRGGETQY
.	TRBD1	TRBV5-1	TRBJ2-7	ASSPPGQGYATSYEQY
.	TRBD1	TRBV30	TRBJ1-1	AWRDHGQGRTEAF
once	.	TRBV30	TRBJ1-6	AWNRELGSPLH
.	TRBD1	TRBV6-5	TRBJ2-1	ASRPRQGTYNEQF
.	TRBD2	TRBV18	TRBJ2-1	ASVGASGSNEQF
.	.	TRBV19	TRBJ1-4	ASSITDINEKLF
.	.	TRBV18	TRBJ2-7	ASSPQVGTLTYEQY
.	.	TRBV10-3	TRBJ2-2	AISDRETAGELF
.	TRBD2	TRBV9	TRBJ2-7	ASSVGGMGTTREQY
.	TRBD1	TRBV4-1	TRBJ1-2	ASSPRGQGFNYGYT
.	.	TRBV6-1	TRBJ1-6	ASSTASLLH
.	.	TRBV27	TRBJ2-2	ASSIGAAGAGELF
few	.	TRBV10-3	TRBJ1-2	AIRSLPDSYGYT
once	.	TRBV10-1	TRBJ1-5	ASSGGHSNQPQH
.	TRBD2	TRBV18	TRBJ2-3	ASSPEGLGADTQY
.	.	TRBV5-4	TRBJ2-2	ASSLDDNGELF
.	TRBD1	TRBV5-4	TRBJ1-1	ASSSSGGARGTEAF
.	.	TRBV30	TRBJ1-1	ACKTAARMNTEAF
.	.	TRBV19	TRBJ1-5	ASSIGVNQPQH
few	.	TRBV5-1	TRBJ1-5	ASSLGQVGQPQH
.	.	TRBV18	TRBJ2-2	ASSLRQDPTGELF
.	.	TRBV21-1	TRBJ2-5	ASSKEVRIQETQY
.	.	TRBV7-2	TRBJ2-5	ASSLEGGLPQETQY
few	.	TRBV14	TRBJ1-2	ASSQDYWSGYGYT
.	.	TRBV5-4	TRBJ1-2	ASSPSEGGRYGYT